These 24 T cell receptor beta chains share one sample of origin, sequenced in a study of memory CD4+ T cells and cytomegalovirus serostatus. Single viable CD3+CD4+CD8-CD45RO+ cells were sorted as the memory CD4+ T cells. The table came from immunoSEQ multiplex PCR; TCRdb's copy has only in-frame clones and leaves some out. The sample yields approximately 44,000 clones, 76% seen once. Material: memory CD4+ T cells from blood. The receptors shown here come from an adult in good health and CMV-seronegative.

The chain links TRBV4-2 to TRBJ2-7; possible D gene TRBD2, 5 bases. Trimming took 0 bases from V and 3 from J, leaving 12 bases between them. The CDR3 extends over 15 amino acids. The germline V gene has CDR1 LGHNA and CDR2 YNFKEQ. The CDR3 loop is CASSQDLGNNYEQYF. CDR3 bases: TGTGCCAGCAGCCAAGATCTCGGGAACAACTACGAGCAGTACTTC.

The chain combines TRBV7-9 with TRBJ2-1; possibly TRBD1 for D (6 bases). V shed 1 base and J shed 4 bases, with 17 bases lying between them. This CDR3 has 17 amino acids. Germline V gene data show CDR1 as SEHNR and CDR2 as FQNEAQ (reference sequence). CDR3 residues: CASSLGGGRRGYNEQFF. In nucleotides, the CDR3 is TGTGCCAGCAGCTTAGGTGGGGGCCGGCGAGGATACAATGAGCAGTTCTTC. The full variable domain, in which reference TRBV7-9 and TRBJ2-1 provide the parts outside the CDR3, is DTGVSQNPRHKITKRGQNVTFRCDPISEHNRLYWYRQTLGQGPEFLTYFQNEAQLEKSRLLSDRFSAERPKGSFSTLEIQRTEQGDSAMYLCASSLGGGRRGYNEQFFGPGTRLTVL.

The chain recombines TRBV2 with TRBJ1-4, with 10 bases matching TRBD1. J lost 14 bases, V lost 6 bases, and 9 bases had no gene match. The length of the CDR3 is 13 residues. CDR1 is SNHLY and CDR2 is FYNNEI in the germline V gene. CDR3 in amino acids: CASRVDRGRALFF. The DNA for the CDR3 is TGTGCCAGCAGGGTAGACAGGGGGCGCGCTCTGTTTTTT.

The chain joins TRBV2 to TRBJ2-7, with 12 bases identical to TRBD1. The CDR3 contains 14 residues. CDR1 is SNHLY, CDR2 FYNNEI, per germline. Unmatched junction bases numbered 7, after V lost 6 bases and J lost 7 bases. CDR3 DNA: TGTGCCAGCAGATCCGGGACAGGGGGCGGGGAGCAGTACTTC. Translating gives CASRSGTGGGEQYF.

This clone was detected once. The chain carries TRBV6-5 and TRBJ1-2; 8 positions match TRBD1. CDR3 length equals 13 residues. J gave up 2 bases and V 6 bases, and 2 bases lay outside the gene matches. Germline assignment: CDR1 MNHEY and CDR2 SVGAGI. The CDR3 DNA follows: TGTGCCAGCAGCCGGGACAGGAACTATGGCTACACCTTC. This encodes CASSRDRNYGYTF.

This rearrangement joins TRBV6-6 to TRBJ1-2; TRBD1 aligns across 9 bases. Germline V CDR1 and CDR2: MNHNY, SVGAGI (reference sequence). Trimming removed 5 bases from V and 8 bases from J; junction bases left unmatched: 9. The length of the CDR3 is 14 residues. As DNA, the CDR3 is TGTGCCAGCAGTCTCCAGGGACAGGGTGGGGGCTACACCTTC. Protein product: CASSLQGQGGGYTF.

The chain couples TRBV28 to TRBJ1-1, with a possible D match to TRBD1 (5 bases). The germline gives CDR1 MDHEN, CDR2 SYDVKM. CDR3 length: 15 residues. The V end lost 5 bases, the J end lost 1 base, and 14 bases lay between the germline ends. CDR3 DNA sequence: TGTGCCAGCAGTACCTGGGCGAGGGGGAACACTGAAGCTTTCTTT. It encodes CASSTWARGNTEAFF.

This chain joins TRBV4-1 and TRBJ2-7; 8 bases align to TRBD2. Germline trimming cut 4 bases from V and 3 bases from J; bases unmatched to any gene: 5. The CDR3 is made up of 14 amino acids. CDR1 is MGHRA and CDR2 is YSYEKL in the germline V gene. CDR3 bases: TGCGCCAGCAGCCTCTCGGGGGGGAACTACGAGCAGTACTTC. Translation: CASSLSGGNYEQYF.

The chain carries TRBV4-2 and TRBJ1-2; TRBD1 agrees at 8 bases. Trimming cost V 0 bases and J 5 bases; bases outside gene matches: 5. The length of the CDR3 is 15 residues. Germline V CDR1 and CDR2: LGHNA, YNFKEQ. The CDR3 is CASSQDQGAIYGYTF. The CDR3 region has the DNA TGTGCCAGCAGCCAAGATCAGGGGGCGATTTATGGCTACACCTTC.

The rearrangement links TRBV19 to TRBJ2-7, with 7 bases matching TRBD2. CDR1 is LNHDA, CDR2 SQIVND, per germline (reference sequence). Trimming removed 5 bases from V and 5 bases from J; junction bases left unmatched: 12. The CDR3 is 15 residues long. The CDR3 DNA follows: TGTGCCAGTAGTGCCAGAGCGGGAATACTCGACGAGCAGTACTTC. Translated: CASSARAGILDEQYF. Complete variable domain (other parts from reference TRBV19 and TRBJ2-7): DGGITQSPKYLFRKEGQNVTLSCEQNLNHDAMYWYRQDPGQGLRLIYYSQIVNDFQKGDIAEGYSVSREKKESFPLTVTSAQKNPTAFYLCASSARAGILDEQYFGPGTRLTVT.

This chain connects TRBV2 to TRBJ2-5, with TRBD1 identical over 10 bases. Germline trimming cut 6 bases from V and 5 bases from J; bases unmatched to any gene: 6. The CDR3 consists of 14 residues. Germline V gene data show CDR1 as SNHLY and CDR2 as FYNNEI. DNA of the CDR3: TGTGCCAGCAGGGTGACAGGGGGCGTCGAGACCCAGTACTTC. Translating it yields CASRVTGGVETQYF.

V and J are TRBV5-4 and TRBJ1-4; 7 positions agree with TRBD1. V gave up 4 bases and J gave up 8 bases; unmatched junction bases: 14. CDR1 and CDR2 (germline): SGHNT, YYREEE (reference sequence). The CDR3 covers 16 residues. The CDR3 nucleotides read TGTGCCAGCAGCACACGTACAGGGGACGCTCGGGAAAAACTGTTTTTT. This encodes CASSTRTGDAREKLFF.

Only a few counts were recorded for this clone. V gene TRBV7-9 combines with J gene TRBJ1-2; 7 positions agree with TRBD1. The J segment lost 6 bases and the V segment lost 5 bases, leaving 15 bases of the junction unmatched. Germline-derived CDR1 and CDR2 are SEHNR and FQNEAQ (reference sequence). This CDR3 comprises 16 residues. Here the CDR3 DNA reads TGTGCCAGCAGCCGACTATCGCCTACAGGGGTTGATGGCTACACCTTC. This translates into CASSRLSPTGVDGYTF.

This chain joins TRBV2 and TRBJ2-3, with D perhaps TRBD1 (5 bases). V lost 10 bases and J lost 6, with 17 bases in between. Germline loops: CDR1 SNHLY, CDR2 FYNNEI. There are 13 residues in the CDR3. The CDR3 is CATCSGARDTQYF. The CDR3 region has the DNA TGTGCCACATGCTCTGGGGCGAGGGATACGCAGTATTTT.

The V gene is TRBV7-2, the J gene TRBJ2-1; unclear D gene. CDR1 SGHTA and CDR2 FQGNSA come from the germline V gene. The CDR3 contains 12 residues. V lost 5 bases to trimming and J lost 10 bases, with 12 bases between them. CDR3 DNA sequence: TGTGCCAGCAGCACCTCCCCCGCCGAGCAGTTCTTC. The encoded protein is CASSTSPAEQFF.

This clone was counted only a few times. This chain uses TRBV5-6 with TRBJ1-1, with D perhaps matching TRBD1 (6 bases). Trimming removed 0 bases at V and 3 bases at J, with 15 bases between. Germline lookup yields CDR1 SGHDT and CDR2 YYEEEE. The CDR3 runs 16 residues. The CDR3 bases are TGTGCCAGCAGCTTGGAAGGGGGTTGGGATTACACTGAAGCTTTCTTT. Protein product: CASSLEGGWDYTEAFF.

The CDR3 DNA follows: TGTGCCAGCAGCGTCGACAGGGGGCGCGGCTATGGCTACACCTTC. It specifies CASSVDRGRGYGYTF. The rearrangement joins TRBV5-6 to TRBJ1-2, with TRBD1 matching 10 bases. V was clipped by 4 bases and J by 4 bases; unmatched bases: 7. The CDR3 extends over 15 amino acids. Per germline, CDR1 SGHDT and CDR2 YYEEEE.

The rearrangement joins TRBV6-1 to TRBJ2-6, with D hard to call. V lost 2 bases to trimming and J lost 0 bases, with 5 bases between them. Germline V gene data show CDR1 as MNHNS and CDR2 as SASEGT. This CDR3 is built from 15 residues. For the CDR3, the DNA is TGTGCCAGCAGTGAATACATCTCTGGGGCCAACGTCCTGACTTTC. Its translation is CASSEYISGANVLTF.

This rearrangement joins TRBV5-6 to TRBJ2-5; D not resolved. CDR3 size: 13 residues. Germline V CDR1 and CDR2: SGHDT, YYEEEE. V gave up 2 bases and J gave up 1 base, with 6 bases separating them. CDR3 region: CASSFYSQETQYF. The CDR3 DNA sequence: TGTGCCAGCAGCTTCTACTCCCAAGAGACCCAGTACTTC.

CDR3 region: CASSFRGNNEQFF. CDR3 DNA sequence: TGTGCCAGCAGCTTCAGGGGAAACAATGAGCAGTTCTTC. The V and J genes are TRBV7-2 and TRBJ2-1, with D perhaps matching TRBD1 (6 bases). Trimming took off 3 bases at V and 5 bases at J, with 8 bases between the two ends. CDR1 SGHTA and CDR2 FQGNSA come from the germline V gene. The CDR3 has 13 amino acids.

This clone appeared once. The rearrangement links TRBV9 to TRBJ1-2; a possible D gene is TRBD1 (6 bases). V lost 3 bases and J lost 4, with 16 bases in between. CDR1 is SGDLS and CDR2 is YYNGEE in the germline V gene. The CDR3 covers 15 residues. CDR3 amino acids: CASSDPQGNLYGYTF. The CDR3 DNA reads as TGTGCCAGCAGCGATCCACAGGGAAATCTCTATGGCTACACCTTC.

The CDR3 coding sequence is TGTGCCAGCAAACAGAAGACTAACACCGGGGAGCTGTTTTTT. It is translated as CASKQKTNTGELFF. V and J are TRBV2 and TRBJ2-2; D unclear. Per the germline V gene, CDR1 is SNHLY and CDR2 is FYNNEI. V lost 7 bases and J 2 bases, leaving 11 bases between the germline ends. The CDR3 spans 14 residues. The whole variable domain, filled in from reference TRBV2 and TRBJ2-2, reads EPEVTQTPSHQVTQMGQEVILRCVPISNHLYFYWYRQILGQKVEFLVSFYNNEISEKSEIFDDQFSVERPDGSNFTLKIRSTKLEDSAMYFCASKQKTNTGELFFGEGSRLTVL.

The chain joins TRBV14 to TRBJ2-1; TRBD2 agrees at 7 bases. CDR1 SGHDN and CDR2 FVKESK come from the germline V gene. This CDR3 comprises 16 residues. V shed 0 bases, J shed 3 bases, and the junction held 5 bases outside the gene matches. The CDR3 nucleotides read TGTGCCAGCAGCCAAGACTGGCGGGGGATCTACAATGAGCAGTTCTTC. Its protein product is CASSQDWRGIYNEQFF.

The CDR3 DNA reads TGTGCCATCAGTGAGTCGATACCTAGCGCGGGGGCTGAGCAGTTCTTC. It translates to CAISESIPSAGAEQFF. The gene calls are TRBV10-3 and TRBJ2-1; possibly TRBD2 for D (7 bases). Trimming removed 0 bases from V and 9 bases from J, with 18 bases in between. CDR1 is ENHRY and CDR2 is SYGVKD in the germline V gene. The CDR3 is 16 residues long.